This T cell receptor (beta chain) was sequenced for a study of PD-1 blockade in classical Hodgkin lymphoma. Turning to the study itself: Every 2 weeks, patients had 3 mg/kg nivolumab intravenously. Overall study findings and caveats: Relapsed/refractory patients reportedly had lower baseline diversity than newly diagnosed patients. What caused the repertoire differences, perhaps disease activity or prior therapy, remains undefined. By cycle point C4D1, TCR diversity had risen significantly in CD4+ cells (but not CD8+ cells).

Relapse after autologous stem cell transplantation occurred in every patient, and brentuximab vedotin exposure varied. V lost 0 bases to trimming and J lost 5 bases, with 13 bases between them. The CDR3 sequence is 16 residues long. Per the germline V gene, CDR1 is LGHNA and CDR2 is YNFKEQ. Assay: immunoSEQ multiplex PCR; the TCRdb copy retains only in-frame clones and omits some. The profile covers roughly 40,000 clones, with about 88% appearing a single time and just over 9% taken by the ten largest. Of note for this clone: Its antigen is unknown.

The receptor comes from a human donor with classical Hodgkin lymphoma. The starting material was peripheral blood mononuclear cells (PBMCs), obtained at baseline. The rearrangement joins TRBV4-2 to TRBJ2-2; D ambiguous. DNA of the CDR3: TGTGCCAGCAGCCAAGAGGTTGGAACAAGGACCGGGGAGCTGTTTTTT. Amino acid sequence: CASSQEVGTRTGELFF.